The entry below gives a single T cell receptor beta chain sequence along with its context. The data belong to a study of control samples from healthy donors and cancer patients. Trimming at V came to 5 bases and at J to 2 bases, leaving 12 bases not matched to a gene. Germline V gene lookup returns CDR1 ENHRY and CDR2 SYGVKD. The CDR3 extends over 19 amino acids. Assay: immunoSEQ multiplex PCR; the TCRdb copy retains only in-frame clones and omits some. The sample has 260,000 or so clones; over 70% are singletons. V gene TRBV10-3 combines with J gene TRBJ2-2, with 12 bases fitting TRBD1. The sample was PBMCs. The sequence came from a woman aged 55-69 years with lung cancer. In DNA form, the CDR3 reads TGTGCCATCAGTCGAGCGGTTGGGACAGGGGGCCTAAACACCGGGGAGCTGTTTTTT. Its translation: CAISRAVGTGGLNTGELFF.